This TCR beta chain is from a study of cytomegalovirus exposure and HLA in healthy donors. Regarding the study as a whole: In vitro experiments confirmed that three CMV-associated chains were specific for CMV antigens. One variant, a missense change in DCLRE1C, was linked in a later analysis to TCR beta V- and J-gene trimming.

Comment on this clone: No antigen is known for it.

Researchers ran the PCR with 60 Vbeta and 13 Jbeta primers. Profiled with immunoSEQ multiplex PCR; TCRdb holds only in-frame clones, not every one. The data contain roughly 97,000 clones, 73% of them singletons. Looked up from germline, CDR1 is SGHRS and CDR2 is YFSETQ. The CDR3 has 16 amino acids. Trimming pared 4 bases from V and 0 bases from J, leaving 11 bases between. Material for sequencing was PBMCs. The clonotype was recovered from a man aged 35-49 years in good health and CMV-seronegative. The V gene is TRBV5-1, the J gene TRBJ1-6; possibly TRBD1 for D (6 bases). The chain's CDR3 is CASSPRGSSYNSPLHF. CDR3 bases: TGCGCCAGCAGCCCGAGGGGGAGCTCCTATAATTCACCCCTCCACTTT.